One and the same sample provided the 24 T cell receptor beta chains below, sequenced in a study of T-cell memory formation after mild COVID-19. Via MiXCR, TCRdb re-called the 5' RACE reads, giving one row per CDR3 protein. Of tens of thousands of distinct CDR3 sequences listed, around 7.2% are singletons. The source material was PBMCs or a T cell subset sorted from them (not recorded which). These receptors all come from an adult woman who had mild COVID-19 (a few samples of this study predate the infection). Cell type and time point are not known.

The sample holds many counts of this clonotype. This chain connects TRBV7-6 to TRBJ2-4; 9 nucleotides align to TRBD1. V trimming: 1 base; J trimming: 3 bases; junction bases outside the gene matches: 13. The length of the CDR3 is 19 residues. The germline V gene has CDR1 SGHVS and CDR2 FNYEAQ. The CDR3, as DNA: TGTGCCAGCAGCTTAGTCCCACCAACAGGGGGCAAGGGCAAAAACATTCAGTACTTC. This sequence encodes CASSLVPPTGGKGKNIQYF.

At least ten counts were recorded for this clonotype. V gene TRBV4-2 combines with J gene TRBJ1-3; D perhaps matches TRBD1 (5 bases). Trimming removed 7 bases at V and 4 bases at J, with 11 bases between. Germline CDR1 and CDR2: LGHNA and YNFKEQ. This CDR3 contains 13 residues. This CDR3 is CASTRGGGNTIYF. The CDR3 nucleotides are TGTGCCAGCACCCGGGGGGGAGGAAACACCATATATTTT.

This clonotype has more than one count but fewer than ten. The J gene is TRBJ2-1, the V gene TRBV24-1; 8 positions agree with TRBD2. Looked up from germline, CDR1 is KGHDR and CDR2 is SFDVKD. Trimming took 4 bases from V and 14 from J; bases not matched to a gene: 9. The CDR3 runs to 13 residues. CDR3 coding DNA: TGTGCCACCAGTGAGGGTCCCCGGGGACTAGAGTTCTTC. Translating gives CATSEGPRGLEFF.

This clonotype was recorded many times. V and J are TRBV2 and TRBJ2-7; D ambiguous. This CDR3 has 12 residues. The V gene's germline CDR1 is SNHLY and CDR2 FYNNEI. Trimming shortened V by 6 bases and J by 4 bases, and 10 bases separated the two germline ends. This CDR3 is CASRGETYEQYF. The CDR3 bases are TGTGCCAGCAGGGGCGAGACATACGAGCAGTACTTC.

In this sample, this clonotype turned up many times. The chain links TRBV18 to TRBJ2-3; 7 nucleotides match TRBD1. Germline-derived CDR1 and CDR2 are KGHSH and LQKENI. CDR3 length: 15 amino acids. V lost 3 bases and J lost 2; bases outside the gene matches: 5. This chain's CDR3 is CASSPSGTDTDTQYF. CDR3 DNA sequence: TGTGCCAGCTCACCCTCCGGGACAGACACAGATACGCAGTATTTT.

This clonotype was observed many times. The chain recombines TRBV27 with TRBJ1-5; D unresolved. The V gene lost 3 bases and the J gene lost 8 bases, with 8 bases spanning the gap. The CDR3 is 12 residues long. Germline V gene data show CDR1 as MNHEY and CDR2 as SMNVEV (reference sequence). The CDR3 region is CASSLVGEPQHF. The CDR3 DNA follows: TGTGCCAGCAGTTTGGTTGGAGAGCCCCAGCATTTT.

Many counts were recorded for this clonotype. CDR3 DNA: TGTGCCATCAGTGGCCGGGACAGGGGCTACAATGAGCAGTTCTTC. Its protein product is CAISGRDRGYNEQFF. The V gene is TRBV10-3, the J gene TRBJ2-1; 10 bases are shared with TRBD1. V lost 4 bases, J lost 3 bases, and 3 bases stayed unmatched. The CDR3 length is 15 residues. Germline CDR1 reads ENHRY; CDR2 reads SYGVKD.

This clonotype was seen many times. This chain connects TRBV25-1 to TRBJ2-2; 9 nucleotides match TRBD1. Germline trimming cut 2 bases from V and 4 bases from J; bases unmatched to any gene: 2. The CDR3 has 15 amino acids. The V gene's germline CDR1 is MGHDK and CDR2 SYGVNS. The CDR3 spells CASSEGDRATGELFF. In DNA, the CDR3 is TGTGCCAGCAGTGAAGGGGACAGGGCCACCGGGGAGCTGTTTTTT.

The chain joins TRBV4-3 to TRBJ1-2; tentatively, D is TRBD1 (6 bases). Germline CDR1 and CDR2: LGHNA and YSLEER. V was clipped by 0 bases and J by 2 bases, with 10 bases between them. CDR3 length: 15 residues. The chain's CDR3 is CASSQEQGWNYGYTF. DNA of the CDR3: TGCGCCAGCAGCCAAGAGCAGGGGTGGAACTATGGCTACACCTTC.

DNA for the CDR3: TGTGCCAGTAGTATGGGGACTGAAGCTTTCTTT. Its translation is CASSMGTEAFF. V gene TRBV19 combines with J gene TRBJ1-1; D gene unclear. The germline CDR1 and CDR2 sequences are LNHDA and SQIVND (reference sequence). With 3 bases removed from V and 5 bases from J, the gap between germline ends came to 4 bases. The CDR3 sequence is 11 residues long.

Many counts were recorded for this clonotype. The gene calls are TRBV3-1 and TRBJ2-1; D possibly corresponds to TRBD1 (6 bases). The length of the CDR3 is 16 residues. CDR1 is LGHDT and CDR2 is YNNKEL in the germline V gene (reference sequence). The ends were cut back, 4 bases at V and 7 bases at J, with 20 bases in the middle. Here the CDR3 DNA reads TGTGCCAGCAGCCCCCCCCAGTGGGACATAGGAAATGAGCAGTTCTTC. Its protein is CASSPPQWDIGNEQFF.

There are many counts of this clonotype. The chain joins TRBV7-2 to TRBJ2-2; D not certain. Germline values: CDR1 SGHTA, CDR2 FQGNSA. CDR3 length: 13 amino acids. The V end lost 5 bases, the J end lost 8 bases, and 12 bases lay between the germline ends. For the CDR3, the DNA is TGTGCCAGCAGCCAAAAAGTCAGAGGGGAGCTGTTTTTT. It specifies CASSQKVRGELFF.

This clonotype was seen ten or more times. CDR3 protein: CASSLGGGQVYGTDTQYF. For the CDR3, the DNA is TGTGCCAGCAGCTTAGGGGGGGGCCAGGTCTATGGCACAGATACGCAGTATTTT. V is TRBV7-2 and J is TRBJ2-3, with D possibly TRBD2 on 7 matching bases. The CDR3 is 18 residues long. V gave up 1 base and J gave up 1 base, with 18 bases separating them. The germline gives CDR1 SGHTA, CDR2 FQGNSA.

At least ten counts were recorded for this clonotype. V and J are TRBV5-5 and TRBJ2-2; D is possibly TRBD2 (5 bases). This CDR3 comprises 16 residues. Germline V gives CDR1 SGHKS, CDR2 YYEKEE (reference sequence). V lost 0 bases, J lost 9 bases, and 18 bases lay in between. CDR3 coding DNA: TGTGCCAGCAGCTTGGATAGAGGGTGGCCTGGCCGGGAGCTGTTTTTT. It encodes CASSLDRGWPGRELFF.

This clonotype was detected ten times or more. DNA of the CDR3: TGCGCCAGCAGCTTGGCTGCCCAGTCGGATGAGCAGTACTTC. Translating gives CASSLAAQSDEQYF. The rearrangement uses TRBV5-1 and TRBJ2-7; D gene uncertain. V lost 0 bases, J lost 7 bases, and 14 bases lay in between. Germline V gene data show CDR1 as SGHRS and CDR2 as YFSETQ. The CDR3 length is 14 residues.

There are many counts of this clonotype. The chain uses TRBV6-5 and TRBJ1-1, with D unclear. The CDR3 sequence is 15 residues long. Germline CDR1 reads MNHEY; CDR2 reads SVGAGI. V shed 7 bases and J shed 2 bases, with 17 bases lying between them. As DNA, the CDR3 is TGTGCCAGCATAAGTTATGGAACGGCTAACACTGAAGCTTTCTTT. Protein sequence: CASISYGTANTEAFF.

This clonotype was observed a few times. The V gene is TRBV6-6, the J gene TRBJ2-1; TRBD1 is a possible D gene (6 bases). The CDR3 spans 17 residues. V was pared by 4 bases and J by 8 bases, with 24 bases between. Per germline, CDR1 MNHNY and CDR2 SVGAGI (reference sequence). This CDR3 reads CASSSQQGWGVFDEQFF. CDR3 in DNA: TGTGCCAGCAGTTCCCAACAGGGTTGGGGTGTGTTCGATGAGCAGTTCTTC.

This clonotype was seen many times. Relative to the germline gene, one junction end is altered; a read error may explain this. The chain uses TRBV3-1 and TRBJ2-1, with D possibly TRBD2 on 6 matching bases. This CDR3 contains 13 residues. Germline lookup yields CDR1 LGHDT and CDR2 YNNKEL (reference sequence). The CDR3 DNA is TGTGCCAGCAGCCAACCAAACCCGGCGGGACTGTACTTC. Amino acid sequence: CASSQPNPAGLYF.

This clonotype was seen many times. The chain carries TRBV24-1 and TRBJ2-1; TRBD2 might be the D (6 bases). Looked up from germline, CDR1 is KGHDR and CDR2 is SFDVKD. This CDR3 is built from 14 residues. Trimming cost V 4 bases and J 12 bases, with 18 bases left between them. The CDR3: CATSDIAERGGQFF. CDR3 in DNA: TGTGCCACCAGTGACATAGCGGAGAGAGGTGGGCAGTTCTTC.

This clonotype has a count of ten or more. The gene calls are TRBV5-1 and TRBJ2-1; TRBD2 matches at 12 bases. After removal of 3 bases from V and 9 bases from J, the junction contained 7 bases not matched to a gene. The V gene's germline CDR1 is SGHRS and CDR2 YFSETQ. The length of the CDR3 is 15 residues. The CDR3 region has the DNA TGCGCCAGCAGCTATAGGACTAGCGGGATCCCTGAGCAGTTCTTC. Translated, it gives CASSYRTSGIPEQFF.

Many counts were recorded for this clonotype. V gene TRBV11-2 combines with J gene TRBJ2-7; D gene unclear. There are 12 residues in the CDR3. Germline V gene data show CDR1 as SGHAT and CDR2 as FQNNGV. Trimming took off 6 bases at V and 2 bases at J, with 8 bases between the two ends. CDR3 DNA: TGTGCCAGCAGTGGCAGTACCTACGAGCAGTACTTC. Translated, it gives CASSGSTYEQYF.

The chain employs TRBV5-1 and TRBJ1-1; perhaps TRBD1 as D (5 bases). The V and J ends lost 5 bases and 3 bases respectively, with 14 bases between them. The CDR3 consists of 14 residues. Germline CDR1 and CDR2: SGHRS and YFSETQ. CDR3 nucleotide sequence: TGCGCCAGCAGGTTAGGGAGGGGAGACACTGAAGCTTTCTTT. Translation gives CASRLGRGDTEAFF.

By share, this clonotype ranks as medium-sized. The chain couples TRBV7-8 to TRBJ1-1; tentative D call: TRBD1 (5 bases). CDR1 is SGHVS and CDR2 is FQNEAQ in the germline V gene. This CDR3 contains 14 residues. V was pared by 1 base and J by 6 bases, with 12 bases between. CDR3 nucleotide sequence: TGTGCCAGCAGCTTAGTTCAGGGTCGGGCTGAAGCTTTCTTT. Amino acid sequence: CASSLVQGRAEAFF.

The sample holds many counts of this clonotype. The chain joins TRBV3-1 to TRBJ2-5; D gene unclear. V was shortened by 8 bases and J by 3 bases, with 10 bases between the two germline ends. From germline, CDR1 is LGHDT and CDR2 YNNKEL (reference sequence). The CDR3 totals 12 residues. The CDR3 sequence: CASAPDEETQYF. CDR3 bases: TGTGCCAGCGCCCCAGACGAAGAGACCCAGTACTTC.